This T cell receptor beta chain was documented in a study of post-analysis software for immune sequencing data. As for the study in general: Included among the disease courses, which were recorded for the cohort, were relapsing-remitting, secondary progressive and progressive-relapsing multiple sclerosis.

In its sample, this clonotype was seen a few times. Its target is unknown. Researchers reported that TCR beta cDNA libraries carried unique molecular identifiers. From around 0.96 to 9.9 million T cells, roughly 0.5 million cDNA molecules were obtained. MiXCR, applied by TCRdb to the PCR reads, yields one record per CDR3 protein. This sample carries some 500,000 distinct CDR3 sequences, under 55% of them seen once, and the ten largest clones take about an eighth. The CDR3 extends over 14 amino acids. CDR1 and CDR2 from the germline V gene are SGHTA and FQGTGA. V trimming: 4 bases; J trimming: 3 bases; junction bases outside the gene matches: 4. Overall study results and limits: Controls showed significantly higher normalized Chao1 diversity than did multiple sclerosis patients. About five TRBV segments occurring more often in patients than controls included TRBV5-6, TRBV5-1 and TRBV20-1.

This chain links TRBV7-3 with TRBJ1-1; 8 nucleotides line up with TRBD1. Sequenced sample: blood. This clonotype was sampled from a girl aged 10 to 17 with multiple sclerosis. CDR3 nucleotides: TGTGCCAGCAGCTCGACAGGGGAGGACACTGAAGCTTTCTTT. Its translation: CASSSTGEDTEAFF.